The next 21 T cell receptor beta chains were all read from a single sample in a study of technical replicates of blood from a few donors. Assay: immunoSEQ multiplex PCR; the TCRdb copy retains only in-frame clones and omits some. The table has 75,000 to 100,000 clones, less than 95% seen once. The specimen was T cells isolated from PBMCs. The receptors shown here come from a human donor in good health.

The genes are TRBV5-1 and TRBJ1-1, with a weak D call TRBD1 (5 bases). Germline CDR1 and CDR2: SGHRS and YFSETQ. V lost 2 bases and J lost 7, with 21 bases in between. The CDR3 has 16 residues. The CDR3 nucleotides read TGCGCCAGCAGCTTTTCCCCCACGGGCAGGGTAGTTGAAGCTTTCTTT. As protein: CASSFSPTGRVVEAFF. Full variable domain (outside the CDR3, taken from reference TRBV5-1 and TRBJ1-1): KAGVTQTPRYLIKTRGQQVTLSCSPISGHRSVSWYQQTPGQGLQFLFEYFSETQRNKGNFPGRFSGRQFSNSRSEMNVSTLELGDSALYLCASSFSPTGRVVEAFFGQGTRLTVV.

The chain uses TRBV11-3 and TRBJ2-5, with TRBD2 matching over 13 bases. The CDR3 contains 17 residues. The V segment lost 7 bases and the J segment 4 bases; nucleotides outside the gene matches: 12. In germline, CDR1 is SGHNT, CDR2 YENEEA. CDR3 sequence: CASTFRTSGRIGETQYF. DNA of the CDR3: TGTGCCAGCACTTTTAGGACTAGCGGGAGAATTGGAGAGACCCAGTACTTC.

The table lists this clone with a count of one. V is TRBV6-6 and J is TRBJ1-5, with a tentative D call TRBD1 (6 bases). The CDR3 loop spans 14 amino acids. CDR1 is MNHNY and CDR2 is SVGAGI in the germline V gene (reference sequence). The ends were cut back, 7 bases at V and 0 bases at J, with 10 bases in the middle. The CDR3 here is CASNSGASNQPQHF. In nucleotides, the CDR3 is TGTGCCAGCAACTCAGGGGCTAGCAATCAGCCCCAGCATTTT.

This chain joins TRBV2 and TRBJ1-2, with TRBD1 identical over 9 bases. CDR3 length equals 15 residues. J lost 5 bases, V lost 5 bases, and 9 bases had no gene match. Germline loops: CDR1 SNHLY, CDR2 FYNNEI. The CDR3 DNA sequence: TGTGCCAGCAGTCCAACAGGGGGCGAGCGGTATGGCTACACCTTC. As protein: CASSPTGGERYGYTF.

V is TRBV7-8 and J is TRBJ2-1; D remains unclear. This CDR3 is built from 14 residues. Deletions cut 2 bases from V and 2 bases from J, with 7 bases between. Germline V CDR1 and CDR2: SGHVS, FQNEAQ. The CDR3 DNA sequence: TGTGCCAGCAGCTTACCTGGGCCCTACAATGAGCAGTTCTTC. It is translated as CASSLPGPYNEQFF.

The genes are TRBV5-8 and TRBJ1-4; no firm D call. V was pared by 2 bases and J by 1 base, with 9 bases between. The CDR3 is made up of 15 amino acids. The germline gives CDR1 SGHTS, CDR2 YDEGEE. The CDR3 loop reads CASSLTVITNEKLFF. As DNA, the CDR3 is TGTGCCAGCAGCTTAACAGTGATAACTAATGAAAAACTGTTTTTT.

The CDR3 reads CAGGDVYYGYTF. Here the CDR3 DNA reads TGTGCCGGGGGGGACGTCTACTATGGCTACACCTTC. The rearrangement joins TRBV19 to TRBJ1-2; the D gene is possibly TRBD1 (5 bases). Trimming cost V 11 bases and J 3 bases, with 13 bases left between them. The CDR3 length is 12 residues. In germline, CDR1 is LNHDA, CDR2 SQIVND (reference sequence).

The sample holds one count of this clone. The genes are TRBV30 and TRBJ1-6; D unresolved. Germline assignment: CDR1 GTSNPN and CDR2 SVGIG (reference sequence). This CDR3 spans 14 amino acids. The germline V and J ends were trimmed by 2 bases and 5 bases, with 10 bases remaining between them. CDR3 nucleotides: TGTGCCTGGAGTCTCAGTCTTGATAATTCACCCCTCCACTTT. It encodes CAWSLSLDNSPLHF. The full variable domain, in which reference TRBV30 and TRBJ1-6 provide the parts outside the CDR3, is SQTIHQWPATLVQPVGSPLSLECTVEGTSNPNLYWYRQAAGRGLQLLFYSVGIGQISSEVPQNLSASRPQDRQFILSSKKLLLSDSGFYLCAWSLSLDNSPLHFGNGTRLTVT.

The chain is built from TRBV5-1 and TRBJ1-1; no firm D call. Trimming stripped 3 bases from V and 0 bases from J, with 6 bases between. From germline, CDR1 is SGHRS and CDR2 YFSETQ. The CDR3 spans 13 residues. In DNA form, the CDR3 reads TGCGCCAGCAGCTCAATCATGAACACTGAAGCTTTCTTT. This encodes CASSSIMNTEAFF. Complete variable domain (other parts from reference TRBV5-1 and TRBJ1-1): KAGVTQTPRYLIKTRGQQVTLSCSPISGHRSVSWYQQTPGQGLQFLFEYFSETQRNKGNFPGRFSGRQFSNSRSEMNVSTLELGDSALYLCASSSIMNTEAFFGQGTRLTVV.

This clone has only one observation. The gene calls are TRBV18 and TRBJ1-2; possibly TRBD1 for D (5 bases). The CDR3 covers 14 residues. CDR1 KGHSH and CDR2 LQKENI come from the germline V gene. V dropped 2 bases and J dropped 1 base, with 8 bases sitting between them. CDR3 in amino acids: CASSPDSLNYGYTF. CDR3 in DNA: TGTGCCAGCTCACCAGACAGCCTTAACTATGGCTACACCTTC.

The chain couples TRBV29-1 to TRBJ1-1; no firm D call. The CDR3 is 15 amino acids. V lost 8 bases and J lost 9, with 28 bases in between. Germline V CDR1 and CDR2: SQVTM, ANQGSEA. CDR3 sequence (DNA): TGCAGCCCCGACATGAAACCCTTCCAGGAGGGAAAAGCTTTCTTT. This encodes CSPDMKPFQEGKAFF. The variable domain in full, completed from reference TRBV29-1 and TRBJ1-1, reads SAVISQKPSRDICQRGTSLTIQCQVDSQVTMMFWYRQQPGQSLTLIATANQGSEATYESGFVIDKFPISRPNLTFSTLTVSNMSPEDSSIYLCSPDMKPFQEGKAFFGQGTRLTVV.

The chain recombines TRBV30 with TRBJ2-1, with 7 bases fitting TRBD1. CDR1 GTSNPN and CDR2 SVGIG come from the germline V gene (reference sequence). CDR3 length: 14 amino acids. V was pared by 4 bases and J by 0 bases, with 3 bases of the junction left unmatched. The CDR3 bases are TGTGCCTGGACCCCAGGGGGCTCCTACAATGAGCAGTTCTTC. It specifies CAWTPGGSYNEQFF.

V usage is TRBV7-3 and J usage is TRBJ2-1; TRBD2 agrees at 9 bases. CDR1 is SGHTA and CDR2 is FQGTGA in the germline V gene. The CDR3 extends over 15 amino acids. V was pared by 3 bases and J by 4 bases, with 4 bases of the junction left unmatched. CDR3 coding DNA: TGTGCCAGCAGCTTCCAGCGGGAGGCGTACAATGAGCAGTTCTTC. Amino acid sequence: CASSFQREAYNEQFF.

V usage is TRBV30 and J usage is TRBJ2-1, with 12 bases aligning to TRBD2. The CDR3 is 14 residues long. CDR1 is GTSNPN and CDR2 is SVGIG in the germline V gene (reference sequence). Trimming cost V 1 base and J 7 bases; bases outside gene matches: 2. CDR3: CAWSGLAGVNEQFF. The CDR3 nucleotides are TGTGCCTGGAGTGGACTAGCGGGAGTGAATGAGCAGTTCTTC.

V usage is TRBV2 and J usage is TRBJ1-2, with D possibly matching TRBD1 (5 bases). Germline CDR1 SNHLY, CDR2 FYNNEI. The CDR3 consists of 11 residues. Trimming removed 10 bases at V and 7 bases at J, with 13 bases between. The CDR3: CATWGVSGYTF. The CDR3 DNA reads as TGTGCCACCTGGGGGGTCAGTGGCTACACCTTC. Combining the CDR3 with reference TRBV2 and TRBJ1-2 gives the whole variable domain EPEVTQTPSHQVTQMGQEVILRCVPISNHLYFYWYRQILGQKVEFLVSFYNNEISEKSEIFDDQFSVERPDGSNFTLKIRSTKLEDSAMYFCATWGVSGYTFGSGTRLTVV.

V usage is TRBV6-6 and J usage is TRBJ2-4; 9 nucleotides line up with TRBD1. The V gene end was trimmed by 8 bases and the J gene end by 7 bases; junction bases not matched to a gene: 12. Germline V CDR1 and CDR2: MNHNY, SVGAGI (reference sequence). The CDR3 contains 15 residues. In DNA, the CDR3 is TGTGCCAGCGCTTCGGCCGGGACAGGGTTGAACATTCAGTACTTC. Its protein product is CASASAGTGLNIQYF.

The chain is built from TRBV19 and TRBJ2-7; TRBD2 agrees at 11 bases. Germline assignment: CDR1 LNHDA and CDR2 SQIVND (reference sequence). V was pared by 4 bases and J by 3 bases, with 11 bases of the junction left unmatched. This CDR3 contains 17 residues. In nucleotides, the CDR3 is TGTGCCAGTAGTAAGAGTCTAGCGGGAGGCCTTTACTACGAGCAGTACTTC. Amino acids: CASSKSLAGGLYYEQYF.

This chain joins TRBV21-1 and TRBJ1-1; whether TRBD1, the table's D call, matches the DNA was not checked. TRBV21-1 is recorded as a pseudogene. This CDR3 region has 14 residues. In nucleotides, the CDR3 is TGTGCCAGCAGCAATAGGCAGGGTAACACTGAAGCTTTCTTT. It codes for CASSNRQGNTEAFF.

This chain joins TRBV5-6 and TRBJ1-1, with D maybe TRBD1 (5 bases). The CDR3 length is 14 residues. V dropped 0 bases and J dropped 2 bases, with 8 bases sitting between them. Per the germline V gene, CDR1 is SGHDT and CDR2 is YYEEEE. The CDR3 region has the DNA TGTGCCAGCAGCTTGGCAGGGATTAACACTGAAGCTTTCTTT. Its protein product is CASSLAGINTEAFF.

This clone was detected once. The chain uses TRBV5-1 and TRBJ1-3; a possible D gene is TRBD1 (5 bases). Germline V gene sequence: CDR1 SGHRS, CDR2 YFSETQ. Trimming cost V 0 bases and J 4 bases, with 14 bases left between them. This CDR3 comprises 16 residues. CDR3 loop: CASSLAPGVYGNTIYF. For the CDR3, the DNA is TGCGCCAGCAGCTTGGCCCCGGGGGTCTACGGAAACACCATATATTTT.

DNA for the CDR3: TGTGCCAGCAGTTTTTCGACTAGCGGGACCTTTATAGCCAAAAACATTCAGTACTTC. Residues: CASSFSTSGTFIAKNIQYF. The chain is built from TRBV28 and TRBJ2-4; 11 positions agree with TRBD2. The CDR3 is 19 residues long. Germline assignment: CDR1 MDHEN and CDR2 SYDVKM. J lost 0 bases, V lost 3 bases, and 10 bases had no gene match.